This entry features one T cell receptor beta chain sequence. This entry belongs to a study of blood T cell repertoires in COVID-19. On the study more broadly: COVID-19 samples collected from the United States, Italy and Spain covered acute and convalescent phases. PBMCs, B-cell-depleted T cells, or T cells provided the cDNA or gDNA that made up the material.

The CDR3 has 14 amino acids. The germline V gene has CDR1 ENHRY and CDR2 SYGVKD. Trimming took 4 bases from V and 4 from J, leaving 12 bases between them. The method was immunoSEQ multiplex PCR; TCRdb's version includes in-frame clones alone and lacks a portion of them. The sample shows some 320,000 clones, about nine tenths of them seen only once. Cohort 3 donors counted as recovered after two negative PCRs, clearance, or resolved symptoms. The chain carries TRBV10-3 and TRBJ2-3, with D perhaps TRBD2 (6 bases). The receptor comes from a man aged 60-69 years who had recovered from COVID-19. Input material: PBMCs or T cells enriched from blood (not recorded which). Written as DNA, the CDR3 is TGTGCCATCAGTGGAAACCCGGGGGCAGATACGCAGTATTTT. It specifies CAISGNPGADTQYF.